This is a list of T cell receptor beta chains from one sample in a study of T-cell memory formation after mild COVID-19. TCRdb re-analysed the 5' RACE reads in MiXCR, keeping a single row per CDR3 protein. The table lists fewer than 700,000 distinct CDR3 sequences, roughly 18% of them singletons. Sequenced material: PBMCs or a T cell subset sorted from them (not recorded which). These TCRs come from an adult woman who had mild COVID-19 (a few samples of this study predate the infection). Cell type and time point are not known. CDR3s include the opening cysteine and the closing phenylalanine or tryptophan. The D gene is left open where the match is weak. Some rows mark clone size as missing; the rest say once, few, many or name a class of expanded clone.

few | TRBJ2-7 | TRBD2 | TRBV10-3 | TGTGCCATCAGTGAGGGGCGGGAGGCACCTCGGTACTTC | CAISEGREAPRYF
few | TRBJ2-1 | TRBD2 | TRBV24-1 | TGTGCCACCGGAAGCGGGGGCTTTGAGCAGTTCTTC | CATGSGGFEQFF
few | TRBJ1-5 | TRBD1 | TRBV29-1 | TGCAGCGTTGTCCCCGGGACAGGGAATAATCAGCCCCAGCATTTT | CSVVPGTGNNQPQHF
NA | TRBJ1-1 | NA | TRBV5-8 | TGTGCCAGCAGCTTGTTGGGACAAAGGACTGAAGCTTTCTTT | CASSLLGQRTEAFF
few | TRBJ2-7 | NA | TRBV20-1 | TGCAGTGCCGGTAGCGGATCCGAGCAGTACTTC | CSAGSGSEQYF
few | TRBJ2-5 | TRBD1 | TRBV12-3/TRBV12-4 | TGTGCCAGCAGTTGGGGAGGGACAGGGTTACAAGAGACCCAGTACTTC | CASSWGGTGLQETQYF
few | TRBJ2-1 | TRBD2 | TRBV30 | TGTGCCTGTTGGGCTAGCGGGACAATGGAGCAGTTCTTC | CACWASGTMEQFF
few | TRBJ2-1 | TRBD2 | TRBV12-3/TRBV12-4 | TGTGCCAGCAGTTCACCTGGGACTAGAGGGCAGTTCTTC | CASSSPGTRGQFF
few | TRBJ2-5 | TRBD1 | TRBV20-1 | TGCAGTGCGCTCGGGACAGGGTCAGAGACCCAGTACTTC | CSALGTGSETQYF
NA | TRBJ2-5 | TRBD2 | TRBV27 | TGTGCCAGCAGAAGAGCGGGGGAAGAGACCCAGTACTTC | CASRRAGEETQYF
few | TRBJ2-6 | TRBD1 | TRBV7-9 | TGTGTCTGCTACGGACAGGCTCCTTCTGGGGCCAACGTCCTGACTTTC | CVCYGQAPSGANVLTF
NA | TRBJ1-1 | TRBD1 | TRBV15 | TGTGCCACCAGCAAGGGACAGCGGCGCACTGAAGCTTTCTTT | CATSKGQRRTEAFF